The 12 T cell receptor beta chains presented below share a single source sample, sequenced in a study of TET2 disruption in CD19-targeted CAR T cells. Libraries were prepared by immunoSEQ multiplex PCR; TCRdb keeps only in-frame clonotypes and omits some of them. The listing contains 25,000 to 30,000 clones. Antigens of these TCRs are unknown. As to treatment: autologous CTL019 cells: CD19 CAR with 4-1BB and CD3 zeta domains. The specimen comprised CD8- CAR+ T cells sorted from cultured blood T cells, sampled for CD19 CAR T cell therapy. The subset denotes: CD8-negative CAR-positive T cells from the infusion product. The receptors come from a man aged 70 or older with chronic lymphocytic leukemia.

On this clone itself: The CDR3 is cut off 3 residues early in the read; its end comes from the germline J gene. The chain has TRBV7-8 and TRBJ2-7; TRBD1 matches at 8 bases. V gave up 5 bases and J gave up 4 bases; unmatched junction bases: 7. The CDR3 covers 14 residues. Germline CDR1 is SGHVS and CDR2 is FQNEAQ. CDR3 DNA (partial): TGTGCCAGCAGCCTCCGACAGGGGACTTACGAG. Translation gives CASSLRQGTYE. The complete CDR3 sequence is CASSLRQGTYEQYF.

In the case of this clone: The CDR3 end is not reached by the read, which stops 3 residues before it; the germline J gene fills it in. The gene calls are TRBV5-8 and TRBJ1-2, with a possible D match to TRBD1 (5 bases). This CDR3 has 13 residues. Germline CDR1 SGHTS, CDR2 YDEGEE. Trimming took 0 bases from V and 7 from J, leaving 10 bases between them. The CDR3 DNA, read in part, is TGTGCCAGCAGCTTGGTCAGGGCGCCTGGC. Protein: CASSLVRAPG. The entire CDR3 protein is CASSLVRAPGYTF.

As concerns this clone: The read falls 3 residues short of the CDR3 end, and the missing part is taken from the germline J gene. Different DNA sequences within this sample yield the same CDR3. The rearrangement links TRBV7-9 to TRBJ1-2, with D unresolved. The CDR3 totals 13 residues. Germline V gene lookup returns CDR1 SEHNR and CDR2 FQNEAQ (reference sequence). The CDR3 reads CASSLGLSYDYTF. CDR3 bases read: TGTGCCAGCAGCTTAGGCCTATCTTACGAC.

A word on this clone: Coverage ceases 3 residues before the CDR3 finishes, and the germline J gene fills in the end. The gene calls are TRBV29-1 and TRBJ1-1, with D perhaps TRBD1 (5 bases). CDR1 is SQVTM and CDR2 is ANQGSEA in the germline V gene. The V gene lost 5 bases and the J gene lost 3 bases, with 13 bases spanning the gap. The CDR3 runs 13 residues. Here the CDR3 reads CSVPGLGDTEAFF. The sequenced part of the CDR3 DNA is TGCAGCGTTCCCGGGTTAGGGGACACTGAA.

Turning to this clone: The CDR3 end falls 3 residues outside the read, so it is completed with the germline J gene. The chain uses TRBV6-2 or TRBV6-3 and TRBJ1-1; tentatively, D is TRBD1 (6 bases). The CDR3 runs to 15 residues. CDR1 is MNHEY, CDR2 SVGEGT, per germline. The covered CDR3 bases are TGTGCCAGCAGTAAGTCCGGGACATTGGCCTATGGC. This sequence encodes CASSKSGTLAYG. The full CDR3 is CASSKSGTLAYGAFF.

With regard to this clone: The junction departs from the called germline gene at one end, perhaps through a read error. The CDR3 end lies 3 residues beyond the end of the read and is filled in from the germline J gene. Other DNA sequences in the same sample also yield this CDR3. The rearrangement uses TRBV12-3 or TRBV12-4 and TRBJ1-3; a weak D match, TRBD1 (6 bases). The CDR3 sequence is 15 residues long. This chain's CDR3 is CASSWSRTVSNTIYF. Incomplete CDR3 DNA: TGTGCCAGCAGTTGGTCAAGGACAGTGAGTAACACT.

The CDR3: CSARDLGQKETQYF. The sequenced CDR3 bases are TGCAGTGCTAGAGATTTGGGACAGAAAGAGACC. V and J are TRBV20-1 and TRBJ2-5, with 7 bases identical to TRBD1. The DNA ends 3 residues before the CDR3 does, and the rest of the CDR3 is filled in from the germline J gene. Germline assignment: CDR1 DFQATT and CDR2 SNEGSKA (reference sequence). Germline trimming cut 0 bases from V and 3 bases from J; bases unmatched to any gene: 4. This CDR3 spans 14 amino acids.

A remark on this clone: The missing CDR3 end, 3 residues past where the read stops, is filled in from the germline J gene. The chain couples TRBV4-1 to TRBJ1-6; D is possibly TRBD1 (5 bases). Germline V gives CDR1 MGHRA, CDR2 YSYEKL. With 4 bases removed from V and 0 bases from J, the gap between germline ends came to 10 bases. The CDR3 totals 16 residues. Partial CDR3 DNA: TGCGCCAGCAGCCCACAGGATAGCTCCTATAATTCACCC. It yields the protein CASSPQDSSYNSP. The entire CDR3 sequence reads CASSPQDSSYNSPLHF.

In the case of this clone: The CDR3 goes on 3 residues after the read ends, and that part is filled in from the germline J gene. The chain carries TRBV3-1 (or the pseudogene TRBV3-2) and TRBJ2-1, with TRBD1 as a possible D gene (6 bases). Germline V gives CDR1 LGHDT, CDR2 YNNKEL (reference sequence). CDR3 length: 15 residues. V was clipped by 3 bases and J by 8 bases, with 17 bases between them. CDR3 sequence reads: CASSQTHTGLDEQFF. Partial CDR3 DNA: TGTGCCAGCAGCCAGACTCACACAGGGCTCGATGAG.

A remark on this clone: The read terminates 3 residues before the CDR3 end, so the remaining end is supplied by the germline J gene. The V gene is TRBV7-6, the J gene TRBJ2-4, with D maybe TRBD2 (6 bases). The CDR3 loop spans 15 amino acids. Germline lookup yields CDR1 SGHVS and CDR2 FNYEAQ. CDR3 in amino acids: CASSLGAGSQETQYF. The sequenced CDR3 bases are TGTGCCAGCAGCTTAGGTGCGGGGAGCCAAGAGACT.

Points on this clone: The read gets to within 3 residues of the CDR3 end, and the germline J gene fills in the rest. The V gene is TRBV18, the J gene TRBJ1-2, with D perhaps matching TRBD1 (6 bases). This CDR3 has 14 residues. Germline CDR1 KGHSH, CDR2 LQKENI. The covered CDR3 bases are TGTGCCAGCTCAGGTGGGGGGGGCTCCTACGAC. This sequence encodes CASSGGGGSYD. The entire CDR3 protein reads CASSGGGGSYDYTF.

Regarding this clone: Coverage ceases 3 residues before the CDR3 finishes, and the germline J gene fills in the end. The chain couples TRBV9 to TRBJ1-1, with a tentative D call TRBD1 (5 bases). CDR3 size: 14 residues. Trimming removed 4 bases at V and 4 bases at J, with 14 bases between. Germline CDR1 and CDR2: SGDLS and YYNGEE. The CDR3 loop is CASSSIQGTTEAFF. Incomplete CDR3 DNA: TGTGCCAGCAGCTCTATTCAGGGAACCACTGAA.